Detailed here is one T cell receptor beta chain. Assay used: immunoSEQ multiplex PCR; TCRdb lists only in-frame clones, some missing. Of roughly 80,000 clones in the sample, 94% were seen once. Germline-derived CDR1 and CDR2 are SGDLS and YYNGEE. The V gene lost 5 bases and the J gene lost 0 bases, with 13 bases spanning the gap. This CDR3 region has 15 residues. The sample comes from a study of technical replicates of blood from a few donors. The origin of this receptor is a human donor in good health. The chain has TRBV9 and TRBJ2-3, with a possible D match to TRBD1 (5 bases). The sequenced material came from T cells isolated from PBMCs. In DNA form, the CDR3 reads TGTGCCAGCAGTTTTTTAGGACACAGCACAGATACGCAGTATTTT. Its translation: CASSFLGHSTDTQYF.